The rows below give T cell receptor beta chains drawn from one sample of a study of blood T cell repertoires in COVID-19. Libraries were prepared by immunoSEQ multiplex PCR; TCRdb keeps only in-frame clonotypes and omits some of them. The sample gives around 81,000 clones, 65% to 90% of which show up once; over 40% is in the top ten. The sample comprised peripheral blood. The receptors come from a man older than 75 with acute or convalescent COVID-19. The CDR3 runs from the conserved cysteine through the conserved F or W. The D gene is left open where the match is weak. The size of a clone is reported for some rows only, either as once, few or many, or as a class for expanded clones.

d_gene,abundance,j_gene,v_gene,CDR3nt,CDR3aa
TRBD2,.,TRBJ2-3,TRBV2,TGTGCCAGCAGACAAACTAGCGGGGGGGCGGATACGCAGTATTTT,CASRQTSGGADTQYF
.,.,TRBJ1-1,TRBV9,TGTGCCAGCAGCCCCGCAGGTCTGAGTCTTATGAACACTGAAGCTTTCTTT,CASSPAGLSLMNTEAFF
.,.,TRBJ1-1,TRBV28,TGTGCCAGCAGCTCAGGGGAGAACACTGAAGCTTTCTTT,CASSSGENTEAFF
.,once,TRBJ1-3,TRBV11-2,TGTGCCAGCAGCTTAGGGCCCCCGTCCTACAGGTACACTGGAAACACCATATATTTT,CASSLGPPSYRYTGNTIYF
.,.,TRBJ1-2,TRBV9,TGTGCCAGTGCCAGAGGGGGGGACTATGGCTACACCTTC,CASARGGDYGYTF
.,.,TRBJ1-4,TRBV9,TGTGCCAGCAGCGTAGATGGGCAGGGAGGTGAAAAACTGTTTTTT,CASSVDGQGGEKLFF
.,once,TRBJ1-1,TRBV19,TGTGCCAGTAGTCGGCGGGCCGGGGACACTGAAGCTTTCTTT,CASSRRAGDTEAFF
TRBD1,.,TRBJ1-1,TRBV4-3,TGCGCCAGCAGCCAGGGGACAGGCGTAATGAACACTGAAGCTTTCTTT,CASSQGTGVMNTEAFF
TRBD2,.,TRBJ2-3,TRBV5-1,TGCGCCAGCAGCCCTAGCGGGGGCCGCACAGATACGCAGTATTTT,CASSPSGGRTDTQYF
.,.,TRBJ2-7,TRBV7-9,TGTGCCAGCAGCTTAGCCCCGGAGGTCTACGAGCAGTACTTC,CASSLAPEVYEQYF
.,few,TRBJ2-5,TRBV18,TGTGCCAGCTCACCCCTCCCCCAAGAGACCCAGTACTTC,CASSPLPQETQYF
TRBD2,few,TRBJ2-1,TRBV4-1,TGCGCCAGCAGCACCCCTCCGGGAGGATCAGGATTGGAGCAGTTCTTC,CASSTPPGGSGLEQFF
.,.,TRBJ1-2,TRBV7-9,TGTGCCAGCAGCTTAGATGGGACTCGCGGCTACACCTTC,CASSLDGTRGYTF
TRBD2,.,TRBJ2-3,TRBV25-1,TGTGCCAGCAGTCTTAGCGGGAGCGCAGATACGCAGTATTTT,CASSLSGSADTQYF
.,.,TRBJ2-7,TRBV11-3,TGTGCCAGCAGCTCCGACAGATTTTCCTACGAGCAGTACTTC,CASSSDRFSYEQYF
.,.,TRBJ2-6,TRBV5-5,TGTGCCAGCGGCCACAGGGTTTTCAACTCTGGGGCCAACGTCCTGACTTTC,CASGHRVFNSGANVLTF
.,.,TRBJ2-1,TRBV5-1,TGCGCCAGCAGCTTGAGCAACAATGAGCAGTTCTTC,CASSLSNNEQFF
.,.,TRBJ2-4,TRBV27,TGTGCCAGCAGTTTAGTCAGGGGTTTGAACATTCAGTACTTC,CASSLVRGLNIQYF
TRBD2,.,TRBJ2-2,TRBV4-1,TGCGCCAGCAGCCAAGACCGCAGACTAGCGGGAGGGGTGGGTGGTACCGGGGAGCTGTTTTTT,CASSQDRRLAGGVGGTGELFF
.,.,TRBJ2-7,TRBV29-1,TGCAGCGTTGGCCGGGACTCCTACGAGCAGTACTTC,CSVGRDSYEQYF
.,.,TRBJ1-5,TRBV6-2/TRBV6-3,TGTGCCAGCAGCCGACAGTATAGCAATCAGCCCCAGCATTTT,CASSRQYSNQPQHF
TRBD1,.,TRBJ1-2,TRBV24-1,TGTGCCACCAGTGTTACCGGGACAGATGGCTACACCTTC,CATSVTGTDGYTF